The 17 T cell receptor beta chains below all came from one sample that was sequenced in a study of shared clonotypes between healthy human individuals. Produced via immunoSEQ multiplex PCR; TCRdb's table is partial and in-frame only. In the table there are under 1,900,000 clones, 97% to 99% of which are singletons. Input material: naive CD4+ T cells sorted from blood. The subset: CD45RA+ positively selected. These TCRs come from a man between 25 and 39 years old in good health.

This chain's CDR3 is CASSPRQPLSQNTEAFF. CDR3 bases: TGTGCCAGCTCACCACGGCAGCCCCTATCGCAGAACACTGAAGCTTTCTTT. The chain recombines TRBV18 with TRBJ1-1; no firm D call. CDR3 length: 17 amino acids. V lost 1 base to trimming and J lost 1 base, with 16 bases between them. The germline gives CDR1 KGHSH, CDR2 LQKENI.

The chain has TRBV2 and TRBJ2-5, with D maybe TRBD1 (5 bases). The CDR3 spans 19 residues. Germline V gene lookup returns CDR1 SNHLY and CDR2 FYNNEI. V lost 4 bases, J lost 1 base, and 25 bases lay in between. Here the CDR3 reads CASSASREWQGRVQETQYF. The DNA for the CDR3 is TGTGCCAGCAGTGCCTCGAGAGAGTGGCAGGGCCGGGTCCAAGAGACCCAGTACTTC.

This clone was detected only once. V is TRBV5-1 and J is TRBJ2-5; TRBD2 matches at 11 bases. Germline CDR1 and CDR2: SGHRS and YFSETQ. V dropped 3 bases and J dropped 3; count of bases not matched to a gene: 7. There are 16 residues in the CDR3. The CDR3 region has the DNA TGCGCCAGCAGCTGGGATCCGGGACTAGCGGAAGAGACCCAGTACTTC. Translation: CASSWDPGLAEETQYF.

Worth noting for this clone: The junction does not match germline at one end; this may be a read error. The rearrangement joins TRBV6-5 to TRBJ2-7; D is perhaps TRBD1 or TRBD2 (5 bases each). Germline CDR1 and CDR2: MNHEY and SVGAGI. The length of the CDR3 is 15 residues. Here the CDR3 reads CASRYTGTMGYEQYF. CDR3 coding DNA: TGTGCCAGCCGTTACACCGGGACCATGGGATACGAGCAGTACTTC.

The rearrangement links TRBV4-1 to TRBJ2-7; 12 positions agree with TRBD1. The ends lost 3 bases at V and 3 bases at J; junction bases unmatched: 9. The length of the CDR3 is 17 residues. Germline V gives CDR1 MGHRA, CDR2 YSYEKL. The CDR3, as DNA: TGCGCCAGCAGCCACATCGGCGGGGACAGGGGGCTCTACGAGCAGTACTTC. Its protein product is CASSHIGGDRGLYEQYF.

This rearrangement joins TRBV2 to TRBJ1-5, with 7 bases identical to TRBD1. V shed 3 bases and J 4 bases; nucleotides not matched to a gene: 3. Germline V CDR1 and CDR2: SNHLY, FYNNEI. This CDR3 is 14 amino acids long. In DNA, the CDR3 is TGTGCCAGCAGTGAGGGACAGAGGAATCAGCCCCAGCATTTT. Its protein is CASSEGQRNQPQHF.

The chain couples TRBV7-2 to TRBJ2-7, with D perhaps matching TRBD1 (6 bases). Germline CDR1 SGHTA, CDR2 FQGNSA. CDR3 length: 14 residues. Trimming removed 3 bases from V and 2 bases from J, with 11 bases in between. The CDR3 DNA follows: TGTGCCAGCAGCTTCCGGGACACAACCTACGAGCAGTACTTC. Translation gives CASSFRDTTYEQYF.

The rearrangement links TRBV7-6 to TRBJ2-3; the match to TRBD2 covers 9 bases. The V and J ends lost 5 bases and 3 bases, in that order; junction bases with no gene match: 9. Germline-derived CDR1 and CDR2 are SGHVS and FNYEAQ. The CDR3 runs 16 residues. CDR3 protein: CASSPIAGEETDTQYF. The CDR3 coding sequence is TGTGCCAGCAGCCCCATAGCGGGAGAGGAAACAGATACGCAGTATTTT.

The CDR3 region is CASSLSTGSGNTIYF. DNA for the CDR3: TGTGCCAGTAGCCTCTCGACAGGCTCTGGAAACACCATATATTTT. The chain is built from TRBV19 and TRBJ1-3; a weak D match, TRBD1 (6 bases). V was pared by 6 bases and J by 0 bases, with 12 bases between. The CDR3 length is 15 residues. Germline CDR1 LNHDA, CDR2 SQIVND (reference sequence).

The chain couples TRBV28 to TRBJ2-7, with a tentative D call TRBD1 (6 bases). The ends were cut back, 2 bases at V and 3 bases at J, with 14 bases in the middle. The CDR3 contains 15 residues. Germline loops: CDR1 MDHEN, CDR2 SYDVKM. The CDR3 DNA is TGTGCCAGCAGTTTAAGCAGGGGTCAACGCTACGAGCAGTACTTC. Amino acid sequence: CASSLSRGQRYEQYF.

The rearrangement joins TRBV7-2 to TRBJ1-3, with a weak D call TRBD1 (5 bases). Trimming shortened V by 5 bases and J by 4 bases, and 18 bases separated the two germline ends. The germline CDR1 and CDR2 sequences are SGHTA and FQGNSA. CDR3 length equals 16 residues. Here the CDR3 reads CASSRRRDPTGNTIYF. As DNA, the CDR3 is TGTGCCAGCAGCCGCCGGCGGGACCCAACGGGAAACACCATATATTTT.

This chain joins TRBV5-1 and TRBJ1-2; the D is unclear. V was shortened by 0 bases and J by 2 bases, with 8 bases between the two germline ends. Germline V lookup: CDR1 SGHRS, CDR2 YFSETQ. CDR3 length equals 14 residues. The CDR3 sequence is CASSLATENYGYTF. For the CDR3, the DNA is TGCGCCAGCAGCTTGGCTACGGAGAACTATGGCTACACCTTC.

The V call is TRBV5-4, the J call TRBJ1-2; D may be TRBD1 (5 bases). The CDR3 consists of 15 residues. V lost 0 bases and J 2 bases, leaving 11 bases between the germline ends. Per the germline V gene, CDR1 is SGHNT and CDR2 is YYREEE (reference sequence). The CDR3 sequence is CASSLGGRGNYGYTF. DNA of the CDR3: TGTGCCAGCAGCTTGGGGGGAAGGGGAAACTATGGCTACACCTTC.

The chain employs TRBV9 and TRBJ2-3, with D tentatively TRBD2 (6 bases). CDR1 is SGDLS and CDR2 is YYNGEE in the germline V gene. The CDR3 is 15 residues long. The ends were cut back, 4 bases at V and 4 bases at J, with 16 bases in the middle. In DNA, the CDR3 is TGTGCCAGCAGCCCCTCGGTGAGGGACTCAGATACGCAGTATTTT. Amino acids: CASSPSVRDSDTQYF.

This chain uses TRBV5-6 with TRBJ1-4, with TRBD1 matching 8 bases. Per germline, CDR1 SGHDT and CDR2 YYEEEE. V lost 4 bases and J lost 5; bases outside the gene matches: 4. The length of the CDR3 is 14 residues. The CDR3 loop is CASSGTGENEKLFF. CDR3 bases: TGTGCCAGCAGCGGGACAGGAGAAAATGAAAAACTGTTTTTT.

This sequence joins TRBV5-4 and TRBJ1-2; D unresolved. Deletions cut 4 bases from V and 7 bases from J, with 8 bases between. This CDR3 region has 11 residues. Germline V gene data show CDR1 as SGHNT and CDR2 as YYREEE (reference sequence). CDR3 protein: CASSTGSGYTF. The DNA of the CDR3 is TGTGCCAGCAGCACCGGATCTGGCTACACCTTC.

The sample holds one count of this clone. This chain connects TRBV27 to TRBJ1-5; D gene uncertain. The V gene lost 0 bases and the J gene lost 5 bases, with 11 bases spanning the gap. The CDR3 extends over 15 amino acids. CDR1 is MNHEY, CDR2 SMNVEV, per germline (reference sequence). CDR3: CASSLSLHNDQPQHF. CDR3 bases: TGTGCCAGCAGTTTATCCCTTCACAACGATCAGCCCCAGCATTTT.